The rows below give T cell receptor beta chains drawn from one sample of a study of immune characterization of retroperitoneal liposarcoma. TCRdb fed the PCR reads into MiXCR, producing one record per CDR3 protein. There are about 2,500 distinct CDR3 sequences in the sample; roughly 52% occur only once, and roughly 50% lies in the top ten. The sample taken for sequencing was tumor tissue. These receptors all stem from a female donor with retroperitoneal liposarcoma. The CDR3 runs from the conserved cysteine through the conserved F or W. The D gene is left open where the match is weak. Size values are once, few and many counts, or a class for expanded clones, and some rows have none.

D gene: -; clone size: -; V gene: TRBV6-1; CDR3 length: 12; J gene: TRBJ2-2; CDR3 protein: CASSETLGELFF; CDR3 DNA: TGTGCCAGCAGTGAGACACTCGGGGAGCTGTTTTTT
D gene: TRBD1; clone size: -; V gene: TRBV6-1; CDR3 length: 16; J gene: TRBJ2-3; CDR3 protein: CASSRNQGDGADTQYF; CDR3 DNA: TGTGCCAGCAGTCGCAACCAGGGGGACGGGGCAGATACGCAGTATTTT
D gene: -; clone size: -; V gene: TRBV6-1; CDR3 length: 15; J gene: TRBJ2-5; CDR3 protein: CASSELGSHQETQYF; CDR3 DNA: TGTGCCAGCAGTGAATTGGGCAGCCATCAAGAGACCCAGTACTTC
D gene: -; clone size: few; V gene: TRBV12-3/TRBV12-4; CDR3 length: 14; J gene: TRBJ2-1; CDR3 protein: CASSLYLGYNEQFF; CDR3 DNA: TGTGCCAGCAGTTTATATTTGGGTTACAATGAGCAGTTCTTC
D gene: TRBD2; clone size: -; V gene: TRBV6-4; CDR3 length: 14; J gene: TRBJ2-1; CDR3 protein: CASSAGGENNEQFF; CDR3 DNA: TGTGCCAGCAGCGCGGGAGGGGAAAACAATGAGCAGTTCTTC
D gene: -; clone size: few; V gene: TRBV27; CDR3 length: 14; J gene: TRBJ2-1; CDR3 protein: CASSPRDGEETQFF; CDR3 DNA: TGTGCCAGCAGTCCCCGGGACGGGGAAGAGACCCAGTTCTTC
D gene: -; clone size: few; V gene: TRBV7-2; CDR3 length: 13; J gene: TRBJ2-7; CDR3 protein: CASSLDNYNEQYF; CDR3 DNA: TGTGCCAGCAGCTTGGACAACTACAATGAGCAGTACTTC
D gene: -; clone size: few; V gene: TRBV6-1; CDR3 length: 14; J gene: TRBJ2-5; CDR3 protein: CASSESTYQETQYF; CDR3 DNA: TGTGCCAGCAGTGAATCGACCTACCAAGAGACCCAGTACTTC
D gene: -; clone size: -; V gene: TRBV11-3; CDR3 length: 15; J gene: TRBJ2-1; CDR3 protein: CASSLVGLGDNEQFF; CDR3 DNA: TGTGCCAGCAGCTTAGTTGGGCTGGGGGACAATGAGCAGTTCTTC
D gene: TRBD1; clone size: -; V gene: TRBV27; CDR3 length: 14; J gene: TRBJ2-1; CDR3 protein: CASSQTGTYNEQFF; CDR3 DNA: TGTGCCAGCAGCCAGACAGGGACCTACAATGAGCAGTTCTTC
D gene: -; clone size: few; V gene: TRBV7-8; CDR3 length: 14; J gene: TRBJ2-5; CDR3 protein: CASALTRTYNEQYF; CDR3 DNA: TGTGCCAGCGCGTTGACTAGGACCTACAATGAGCAGTACTTC
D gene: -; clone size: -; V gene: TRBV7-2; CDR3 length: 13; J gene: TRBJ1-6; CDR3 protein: CASSLWGNSPLHF; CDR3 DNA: TGTGCCAGCAGCCTCTGGGGTAATTCACCCCTCCACTTT
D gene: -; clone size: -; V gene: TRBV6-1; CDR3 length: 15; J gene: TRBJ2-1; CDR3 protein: CASSVNPGSYNEQFF; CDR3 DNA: TGTGCCAGCAGTGTAAACCCAGGCTCCTACAATGAGCAGTTCTTC
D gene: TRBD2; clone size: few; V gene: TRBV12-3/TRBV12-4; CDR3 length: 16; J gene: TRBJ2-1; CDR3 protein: CASSSGTGGTYNEQFF; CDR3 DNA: TGTGCCAGCAGTAGCGGGACGGGAGGTACCTACAATGAGCAGTTCTTC
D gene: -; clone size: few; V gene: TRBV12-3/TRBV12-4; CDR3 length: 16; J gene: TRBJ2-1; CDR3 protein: CASSFRSLSQYNEQFF; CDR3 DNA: TGTGCCAGCAGTTTTCGGAGTCTCTCCCAATACAATGAGCAGTTCTTC
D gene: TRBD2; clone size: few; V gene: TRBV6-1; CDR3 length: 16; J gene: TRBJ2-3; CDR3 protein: CASRPLAGTSTDTQYF; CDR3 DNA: TGTGCCAGCAGACCCCTAGCGGGGACTAGCACAGATACGCAGTATTTT
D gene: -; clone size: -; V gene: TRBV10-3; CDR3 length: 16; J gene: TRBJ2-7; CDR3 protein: CAISESKDRGSYEQYF; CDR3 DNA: TGTGCCATCAGTGAGTCGAAGGATAGGGGGTCCTACGAGCAGTACTTC
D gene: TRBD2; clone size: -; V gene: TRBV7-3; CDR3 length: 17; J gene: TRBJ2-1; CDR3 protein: CASSLTLRGGGYNEQFF; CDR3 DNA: TGTGCCAGCAGCTTAACATTGCGGGGGGGGGGGTACAATGAGCAGTTCTTC
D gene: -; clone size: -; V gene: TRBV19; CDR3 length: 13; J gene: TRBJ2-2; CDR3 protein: CASSIETTGELFF; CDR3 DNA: TGTGCCAGTAGTATAGAGACAACCGGGGAGCTGTTTTTT
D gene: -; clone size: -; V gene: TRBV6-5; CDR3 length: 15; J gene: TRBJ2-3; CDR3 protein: CASSPYRARADTQYF; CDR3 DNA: TGTGCCAGCAGTCCCTACAGGGCCAGGGCAGATACGCAGTATTTT
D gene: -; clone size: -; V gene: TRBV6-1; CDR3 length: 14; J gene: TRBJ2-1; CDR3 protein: CASSEFGLEETQFF; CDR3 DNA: TGTGCCAGCAGTGAATTTGGACTGGAAGAGACCCAGTTCTTC
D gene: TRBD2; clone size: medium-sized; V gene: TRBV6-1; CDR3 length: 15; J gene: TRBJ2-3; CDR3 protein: CASSALAGGADTQYF; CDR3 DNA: TGTGCCAGCAGTGCCCTAGCGGGAGGAGCAGATACGCAGTATTTT